These 13 T cell receptor beta chains originate from one sample sequenced in a study of shared clonotypes between healthy human individuals. The assay was immunoSEQ multiplex PCR, and TCRdb's table has in-frame clones only and misses some. This sample has roughly 2,500,000 clones, with 80% to 95% found just once. Source material: naive CD4+ T cells from PBMCs. Subset meaning: CD45RA+ positively selected. These receptors were obtained from a man younger than 30 in good health. Some clones in this sample may be carry-over from other donors' samples.

The rearrangement joins TRBV19 to TRBJ1-1; tentative D call: TRBD1 (6 bases). Trimming pared 5 bases from V and 3 bases from J, leaving 16 bases between. Germline V CDR1 and CDR2: LNHDA, SQIVND (reference sequence). The CDR3 consists of 15 residues. The CDR3 spells CASSRQAAGYTEAFF. CDR3 DNA sequence: TGTGCCAGTAGTCGACAGGCGGCGGGGTACACTGAAGCTTTCTTT.

The chain recombines TRBV5-1 with TRBJ1-2; D not resolved. There are 15 residues in the CDR3. Trimming stripped 0 bases from V and 3 bases from J, with 12 bases between. Germline assignment: CDR1 SGHRS and CDR2 YFSETQ. The CDR3 spells CASSLAFGYDYGYTF. CDR3 nucleotide sequence: TGCGCCAGCAGCTTGGCCTTTGGTTATGACTATGGCTACACCTTC.

The rearrangement links TRBV6-6 to TRBJ1-2; D remains ambiguous. This CDR3 has 13 residues. CDR1 is MNHNY and CDR2 is SVGAGI in the germline V gene (reference sequence). Between the trimmed V and J ends, which lost 4 bases and 8 bases, there was a span of 14 bases. CDR3 coding DNA: TGTGCCAGCAGTTCCGAATTTCTGGGCGGCTACACCTTC. Translating it yields CASSSEFLGGYTF.

This rearrangement joins TRBV7-2 to TRBJ2-1; D could derive from TRBD1 or TRBD2 (5 bases each). Germline V gene sequence: CDR1 SGHTA, CDR2 FQGNSA. V lost 6 bases and J 9 bases, leaving 9 bases between the germline ends. The CDR3 covers 11 residues. The CDR3 is CASSPGSEQFF. The CDR3 nucleotides read TGTGCCAGCAGTCCAGGGAGTGAGCAGTTCTTC.

About this clone: The junction shows a germline mismatch at one end, possibly a read error. The chain recombines TRBV7-2 with TRBJ2-2; 9 bases line up with TRBD2. Looked up from germline, CDR1 is SGHTA and CDR2 is FQGNSA. The CDR3 spans 14 residues. The CDR3 nucleotides read TGTGCCAGCAGCCTAGCGGGGAAAGCCGGGGAGCTGTTTTTT. The encoded protein is CASSLAGKAGELFF.

The rearrangement uses TRBV10-3 and TRBJ2-1, with 12 bases matching TRBD2. Germline-derived CDR1 and CDR2 are ENHRY and SYGVKD. This CDR3 is built from 16 residues. The V segment lost 4 bases and the J segment 7 bases; nucleotides outside the gene matches: 8. The CDR3 sequence: CAISAPLAGGGNEQFF. In DNA, the CDR3 is TGTGCCATCAGTGCTCCACTAGCGGGAGGTGGTAATGAGCAGTTCTTC.

J is TRBJ1-5 and V is TRBV29-1; the D gene is possibly TRBD1 (6 bases). Germline CDR1 reads SQVTM; CDR2 reads ANQGSEA. The V gene lost 5 bases and the J gene lost 0 bases, with 11 bases spanning the gap. The length of the CDR3 is 14 residues. The CDR3 protein is CSVRQADSNQPQHF. The CDR3 bases are TGCAGCGTTAGACAGGCGGATAGCAATCAGCCCCAGCATTTT.

The rearrangement joins TRBV29-1 to TRBJ1-2; unclear D gene. This CDR3 comprises 15 residues. V was pared by 6 bases and J by 0 bases, with 17 bases between. Germline V gene lookup returns CDR1 SQVTM and CDR2 ANQGSEA. CDR3 sequence: CSVAPVISANYGYTF. The CDR3 DNA follows: TGCAGCGTAGCCCCCGTCATATCTGCTAACTATGGCTACACCTTC.

The rearrangement joins TRBV5-1 to TRBJ2-3; the D gene is possibly TRBD2 (6 bases). The CDR3 spans 15 residues. Trimming pared 0 bases from V and 3 bases from J, leaving 11 bases between. CDR1 SGHRS and CDR2 YFSETQ come from the germline V gene. The CDR3 sequence is CASSLDSAGTDTQYF. Written as DNA, the CDR3 is TGCGCCAGCAGCTTGGATAGCGCGGGAACAGATACGCAGTATTTT.

The V and J genes are TRBV20-1 and TRBJ2-7, with a weak D call TRBD2 (6 bases). CDR1 is DFQATT, CDR2 SNEGSKA, per germline (reference sequence). The CDR3 runs 11 residues. V dropped 4 bases and J dropped 6 bases, with 10 bases sitting between them. In nucleotides, the CDR3 is TGCAGTGCTACCCTAGCGACCGAGCAGTACTTC. Protein: CSATLATEQYF.

Points on this clone: Other nucleotide sequences from this sample produce the same CDR3. The chain couples TRBV6-5 to TRBJ2-7; 8 bases agree with TRBD2. Germline V gene sequence: CDR1 MNHEY, CDR2 SVGAGI. The CDR3 is made up of 15 amino acids. The V gene end was trimmed by 0 bases and the J gene end by 0 bases; junction bases not matched to a gene: 1. The DNA of the CDR3 is TGTGCCAGCAGTTACTCCGGGACTAGCTCCTACGAGCAGTACTTC. Its protein is CASSYSGTSSYEQYF.

V is TRBV27 and J is TRBJ1-6; a weak D match, TRBD1 (6 bases). Germline CDR1 and CDR2: MNHEY and SMNVEV (reference sequence). The germline V and J ends were trimmed by 6 bases and 13 bases, with 16 bases remaining between them. The CDR3 extends over 13 amino acids. CDR3 residues: CASRDSGRGPLHF. CDR3 coding DNA: TGTGCCAGCAGGGACAGCGGGCGAGGGCCCCTCCACTTT.

The chain is built from TRBV19 and TRBJ2-5; 8 positions agree with TRBD2. The CDR3 contains 13 residues. V shed 7 bases and J 7 bases; nucleotides not matched to a gene: 8. Germline V gene lookup returns CDR1 LNHDA and CDR2 SQIVND (reference sequence). The CDR3 sequence is CASKAAGVGTQYF. In DNA form, the CDR3 reads TGTGCCAGTAAGGCAGCGGGAGTTGGGACCCAGTACTTC. The complete variable domain, with remaining parts taken from reference TRBV19 and TRBJ2-5, reads DGGITQSPKYLFRKEGQNVTLSCEQNLNHDAMYWYRQDPGQGLRLIYYSQIVNDFQKGDIAEGYSVSREKKESFPLTVTSAQKNPTAFYLCASKAAGVGTQYFGPGTRLLVL.